Below, 25 T cell receptor beta chains from the same sample are listed, as sequenced in a study of tumor-infiltrating lymphocytes in primary liver carcinoma. The roughly 19-32 mg bulk tissue piece was not sorted before simultaneous RNA and DNA extraction. A primer matching the constant region was used to make TCR beta cDNA from approximately 520 ng of total RNA. It was through three nested multiplex PCR rounds of slightly modified ARM-PCR that TCR beta libraries arose. A C-beta reverse primer and TRBV1-TRBV30 forward primers served in each of the first two PCR rounds, at ten to eleven cycles apiece. In TCRdb, the multiplex PCR reads were re-called with MiXCR into one record per CDR3 protein. The sample lists 45,000 to 55,000 distinct CDR3 sequences; about three quarters were seen once. The sequenced sample consisted of liver tumor tissue from sampling region 2. The subset denotes: tumor region T2, inferior pole. Receptors were obtained from a man in his forties with primary liver carcinoma and hepatitis B virus infection.

This clonotype was observed at least ten times. The chain's CDR3 is CASSYTVSGANVLTF. CDR3 DNA sequence: TGTGCCAGCAGTTATACAGTGTCTGGGGCCAACGTCCTGACTTTC. The chain links TRBV6-6 to TRBJ2-6; D unclear. The V end lost 3 bases, the J end lost 1 base, and 7 bases lay between the germline ends. This CDR3 comprises 15 residues. Germline assignment: CDR1 MNHNY and CDR2 SVGAGI (reference sequence).

Details on this clonotype: One end of the junction varies from germline; a read error may be responsible. This rearrangement joins TRBV5-4 to TRBJ2-1; weak D call: TRBD2 (5 bases). The CDR3 has 15 amino acids. Germline V gives CDR1 SGHNT, CDR2 YYREEE (reference sequence). The DNA for the CDR3 is TGTGCCAACAGCGATCGACTAACGGGGTACAATGAGCAATTCTTC. As protein: CANSDRLTGYNEQFF.

Notes on this clonotype: One end of the junction varies from germline; a read error may be responsible. The CDR3 DNA reads TGTGCCAGCAGTTCCGACTCTTACTCCTACAATGGGCAGTTCTTC. Its protein product is CASSSDSYSYNGQFF. The rearrangement joins TRBV6-5 to TRBJ2-1, with unresolved D. The CDR3 covers 15 residues. Germline-derived CDR1 and CDR2 are MNHEY and SVGAGI.

Many counts were recorded for this clonotype. J is TRBJ2-1 and V is TRBV5-6; no clear D gene. The ends were cut back, 6 bases at V and 2 bases at J, with 15 bases in the middle. This CDR3 contains 15 residues. Germline CDR1 reads SGHDT; CDR2 reads YYEEEE. CDR3 DNA: TGTGCCAGCACCCCGGGTGCGACCCCCTACAATGAGCAGTTCTTC. This translates into CASTPGATPYNEQFF.

With respect to this clonotype: One junction end does not reproduce the germline sequence, and a read error may be involved. The CDR3 DNA is TGCGCCAGCAGTAACGAAGAGACCCAGTACTTC. It specifies CASSNEETQYF. V gene TRBV6-6 combines with J gene TRBJ2-5; D is ambiguous. This CDR3 contains 11 residues. The V gene's germline CDR1 is MNHNY and CDR2 SVGAGI (reference sequence).

The rearrangement uses TRBV10-1 and TRBJ2-7; the D gene is possibly TRBD2 (6 bases). The V and J ends lost 11 bases and 3 bases respectively, with 26 bases between them. CDR3 length: 16 amino acids. Germline lookup yields CDR1 WNHNN and CDR2 SYGVQD (reference sequence). CDR3 region: CASHVVTGGGNYEQYF. The CDR3 DNA reads as TGCGCCTCGCATGTAGTCACGGGCGGAGGGAACTACGAGCAGTACTTC.

In the case of this clonotype: A much larger clonotype is one base distant, so this may be a read error. The chain is built from TRBV2 and TRBJ2-2; 10 nucleotides align to TRBD1. From germline, CDR1 is SNHLY and CDR2 FYNNEI. CDR3 size: 16 residues. The CDR3 region has the DNA TGTGCCAGCACCCGAGGAGGGACAGGGGTACCCGGGGAGCTGCTTTTT. It encodes CASTRGGTGVPGELLF.

Regarding this clonotype: Compared with germline, one end of the junction differs, possibly owing to a read error. The chain employs TRBV24-1 and TRBJ2-3; D gene ambiguous. Germline V lookup: CDR1 KGHDR, CDR2 SFDVKD. This CDR3 contains 16 residues. The CDR3 loop is CATSDPAGPSTNTQYF. CDR3 DNA: TGTGCCACCAGTGACCCCGCTGGGCCGAGCACAAATACGCAGTATTTT.

J is TRBJ2-6 and V is TRBV6-5, with D unresolved. The CDR3 loop spans 15 amino acids. In germline, CDR1 is MNHEY, CDR2 SVGAGI. V was clipped by 9 bases and J by 0 bases, with 12 bases between them. CDR3 sequence: CASSPTHSGANVLTF. The CDR3 coding sequence is TGTGCCAGTAGTCCTACCCACTCTGGGGCCAACGTCCTGACTTTC.

On this clonotype: Sequence at one end of the junction differs from germline and may be a read error. J is TRBJ2-2 and V is TRBV6-6, with D perhaps matching TRBD2 (5 bases). The CDR3 has 15 residues. The germline V gene has CDR1 MNHNY and CDR2 SVGAGI (reference sequence). CDR3 sequence (DNA): TGTGCCGGCAGTTACACAGTGGACGGCACCGGGGAGCTGTTTTTC. Translated, it gives CAGSYTVDGTGELFF.

This clonotype is judged medium-sized. The chain couples TRBV6-5 to TRBJ1-1; no clear D gene. V lost 2 bases and J lost 0, with 7 bases in between. The CDR3 contains 14 residues. Germline CDR1 and CDR2: MNHEY and SVGAGI. The CDR3 region is CASSYGGVNTEAFF. The CDR3 nucleotides are TGTGCCAGCAGTTACGGCGGGGTGAACACTGAAGCTTTCTTT.

A note on this clonotype: Compared with germline, one end of the junction differs, possibly owing to a read error. The chain recombines TRBV11-2 with TRBJ1-1; a possible D gene is TRBD1 (5 bases). Germline loops: CDR1 SGHAT, CDR2 FQNNGV. This CDR3 contains 15 residues. CDR3 DNA: TGTGTCGGCAGCTCACCCGGGGGGGTGAACACTGAAGCTCTCTTT. This gives the protein CVGSSPGGVNTEALF.

Only one count was recorded for this clonotype. The junction differs from germline at one of its ends, possibly a read error. The V gene is TRBV5-4, the J gene TRBJ2-2; 10 nucleotides line up with TRBD2. Germline V gives CDR1 SGHNT, CDR2 YYREEE (reference sequence). This CDR3 comprises 18 residues. In DNA, the CDR3 is TGTGCCAGCAGCAGGGGACTAGCGCGAGACTCGAACACAGGGGAGCTGTTTTTT. Translation: CASSRGLARDSNTGELFF.

This clonotype was detected many times. The chain joins TRBV10-3 to TRBJ1-4; perhaps TRBD1 as D (6 bases). The V and J ends lost 6 bases and 4 bases respectively, with 12 bases between them. This CDR3 has 14 amino acids. Germline V gene data show CDR1 as ENHRY and CDR2 as SYGVKD. The chain's CDR3 is CAISSGDGNEKLFF. CDR3 bases: TGTGCCATCAGCTCAGGGGACGGTAATGAAAAACTGTTTTTT.

On this clonotype: At one of its ends the junction is not consistent with the germline gene, which may arise from a read error. This chain uses TRBV6-1 with TRBJ1-2; 8 positions agree with TRBD1. Germline lookup yields CDR1 MNHNS and CDR2 SASEGT. The CDR3 extends over 16 amino acids. As DNA, the CDR3 is TGTGCCTGCAGTGAAAGAGGACAGGGCTTAAACTATGGTTACACCTTC. Its translation is CACSERGQGLNYGYTF.

By sample share, this clonotype is medium-sized. The V gene is TRBV7-8, the J gene TRBJ2-1; D perhaps matches TRBD2 (6 bases). Germline CDR1 reads SGHVS; CDR2 reads FQNEAQ. The ends were cut back, 5 bases at V and 8 bases at J, with 13 bases in the middle. The CDR3 covers 13 residues. The CDR3 spells CASSTASVDEQFF. In DNA form, the CDR3 reads TGTGCCAGCAGCACCGCTAGCGTCGATGAGCAGTTCTTC. Combining the CDR3 with reference TRBV7-8 and TRBJ2-1 gives the whole variable domain GAGVSQSPRYKVAKRGQDVALRCDPISGHVSLFWYQQALGQGPEFLTYFQNEAQLDKSGLPSDRFFAERPEGSVSTLKIQRTQQEDSAVYLCASSTASVDEQFFGPGTRLTVL.

V gene TRBV7-2 combines with J gene TRBJ2-2; unclear D gene. The CDR3 runs 14 residues. CDR1 SGHTA and CDR2 FQGNSA come from the germline V gene. V gave up 4 bases and J gave up 5 bases, with 11 bases separating them. CDR3 loop: CASSSYMRTGELFF. The CDR3, as DNA: TGTGCCAGCAGCTCCTATATGAGGACCGGGGAGCTGTTTTTT. Full variable domain (rest looked up from reference TRBV7-2 and TRBJ2-2): GAGVSQSPSNKVTEKGKDVELRCDPISGHTALYWYRQSLGQGLEFLIYFQGNSAPDKSGLPSDRFSAERTGGSVSTLTIQRTQQEDSAVYLCASSSYMRTGELFFGEGSRLTVL.

J is TRBJ2-7 and V is TRBV6-5, with 7 positions matching TRBD2. V was clipped by 5 bases and J by 3 bases; unmatched bases: 10. CDR1 and CDR2 (germline): MNHEY, SVGAGI. The CDR3 spans 15 residues. CDR3 bases: TGTGCCAGCAGTCGGGGACTAACTGGAGGCTACGAGCAGTACTTC. Translated: CASSRGLTGGYEQYF.

Of note for this clonotype: The junction differs from germline at one of its ends, possibly a read error. V and J are TRBV28 and TRBJ2-1; TRBD2 matches at 9 bases. This CDR3 has 17 amino acids. CDR1 and CDR2 (germline): MDHEN, SYDVKM. CDR3 in amino acids: CAISLHYGLARVDERFF. Written as DNA, the CDR3 is TGTGCCATCAGTCTACATTATGGACTAGCGAGGGTAGATGAGCGGTTCTTC.

Of note for this clonotype: One base away lies a much larger clone, so this may be a sequencing read error. The chain links TRBV7-9 to TRBJ2-7; D remains unclear. V was shortened by 6 bases and J by 2 bases, with 5 bases between the two germline ends. The CDR3 length is 11 residues. Germline V CDR1 and CDR2: SEHNR, FQNEAQ (reference sequence). The DNA for the CDR3 is TGTGCCAGCAGATATACCTACGAGCAGTACTTC. Protein sequence: CASRYTYEQYF.

This clonotype was seen many times. The chain recombines TRBV19 with TRBJ1-1; the D gene is possibly TRBD1 (5 bases). This CDR3 is 14 amino acids long. V lost 3 bases, J lost 4 bases, and 12 bases lay in between. Per the germline V gene, CDR1 is LNHDA and CDR2 is SQIVND (reference sequence). The CDR3 DNA is TGTGCCAGTAGTATGACTGCCGGGGGCACTGAAGCTTTCTTT. It translates to CASSMTAGGTEAFF.

Comments on this clonotype: The junction and the germline gene differ at one end; a read error may be behind it. The chain recombines TRBV11-3 with TRBJ2-5; 7 nucleotides agree with TRBD1. The CDR3 totals 14 residues. Germline values: CDR1 SGHNT, CDR2 YENEEA. CDR3 protein: CASNPGTARGTQYF. Here the CDR3 DNA reads TGTGCCAGCAACCCCGGGACAGCGCGTGGTACCCAATACTTC.

Comments on this clonotype: This may be a read error, as it is one base from a much larger clone. This chain joins TRBV18 and TRBJ1-1; D possibly corresponds to TRBD1 (5 bases). In germline, CDR1 is KGHSH, CDR2 LQKENI. The CDR3 totals 12 residues. CDR3 coding DNA: TGTGCCAGCTCACCGGACAACACTGAATCTTTCTTT. This translates into CASSPDNTESFF.

The gene calls are TRBV6-5 and TRBJ2-2; unclear D gene. The length of the CDR3 is 15 residues. Germline V gene sequence: CDR1 MNHEY, CDR2 SVGAGI. V lost 6 bases to trimming and J lost 6 bases, with 17 bases between them. CDR3 sequence: CASSHAVDGAGELFF. The CDR3 DNA is TGTGCCAGCAGCCACGCAGTGGACGGCGCCGGGGAGCTGTTTTTT.

This sequence joins TRBV6-5 and TRBJ1-2, with 7 bases that match TRBD1. CDR1 is MNHEY, CDR2 SVGAGI, per germline. After removal of 5 bases from V and 8 bases from J, the junction contained 11 bases not matched to a gene. This CDR3 has 14 amino acids. CDR3 sequence: CASSAQGGKEGYTF. The CDR3 nucleotides are TGTGCCAGCAGTGCGCAGGGGGGAAAGGAGGGCTACACCTTC.